This TCR beta chain emerged from a study of blood T cell repertoires in COVID-19. Germline V gene lookup returns CDR1 KGHDR and CDR2 SFDVKD. This CDR3 contains 15 residues. V lost 4 bases and J lost 3, with 11 bases in between. The repertoire was sequenced with immunoSEQ multiplex PCR; TCRdb's copy has only in-frame clones and lacks some. The table shows approximately 320,000 clones, with roughly 85% occurring only once. Sequenced: peripheral blood. The rearrangement uses TRBV24-1 and TRBJ2-2; maybe TRBD2 (6 bases). This clonotype was obtained from a human donor in a cohort sampled during active COVID-19. The CDR3, as DNA: TGTGCCACCAGTGACCCGGGGGACGACACCGGGGAGCTGTTTTTT. Protein sequence: CATSDPGDDTGELFF.